Listed here are 18 T cell receptor beta chains from one sample, sequenced in a study of response to subunit inactivated influenza vaccine. Each CDR3 protein gets one entry after TCRdb re-called the RT-PCR reads with MiXCR. The data contain about 650,000 distinct CDR3 sequences, more than 15% of them singletons. Sample: PBMCs from blood, taken 11 to 12 days after vaccination. These receptors were obtained from a man between 45 and 60 years old who received an inactivated influenza vaccine.

This clonotype came up a few times. This chain uses TRBV12-3 or TRBV12-4 with TRBJ1-6; D call uncertain. This CDR3 is built from 12 residues. The V gene lost 3 bases and the J gene lost 11 bases, with 8 bases spanning the gap. CDR3 bases: TGTGCCAGCAGTTTGAAAGCCCCACCCCTCCACTTT. Translated, it gives CASSLKAPPLHF.

This clonotype was detected only a few times. J is TRBJ2-7 and V is TRBV20-1; D unclear. The CDR3 loop spans 12 amino acids. CDR1 is DFQATT, CDR2 SNEGSKA, per germline (reference sequence). V lost 3 bases, J lost 4 bases, and 10 bases lay in between. The CDR3 sequence is CSARVLFYEQYF. The CDR3 DNA follows: TGCAGTGCTAGGGTTCTTTTTTACGAGCAGTACTTC.

This chain joins TRBV12-3 or TRBV12-4 and TRBJ2-1, with D tentatively TRBD1 or TRBD2 (5 bases each). V was cut by 4 bases and J by 9 bases, with 16 bases left in between. CDR3 length: 14 amino acids. CDR3 in amino acids: CASSSGRDGGEQFF. As DNA, the CDR3 is TGTGCCAGCAGTTCGGGCAGGGATGGGGGTGAGCAGTTCTTC.

The chain couples TRBV29-1 to TRBJ2-1; the D gene is possibly TRBD1 (6 bases). V lost 6 bases and J 0 bases, leaving 15 bases between the germline ends. The CDR3 covers 15 residues. Per germline, CDR1 SQVTM and CDR2 ANQGSEA. CDR3 sequence reads: CSVVQGSSSYNEQFF. The CDR3 DNA reads as TGCAGCGTCGTTCAGGGGTCCAGCTCCTACAATGAGCAGTTCTTC.

The chain is built from TRBV2 and TRBJ2-3, with D tentatively TRBD1 or TRBD2 (5 bases each). The germline CDR1 and CDR2 sequences are SNHLY and FYNNEI. V was cut by 6 bases and J by 4 bases, with 14 bases left in between. This CDR3 has 14 amino acids. The CDR3 DNA is TGTGCCAGCAGAAAGAACGGGGCATCAGATACGCAGTATTTT. Translating it yields CASRKNGASDTQYF. The full variable domain, in which reference TRBV2 and TRBJ2-3 provide the parts outside the CDR3, is EPEVTQTPSHQVTQMGQEVILRCVPISNHLYFYWYRQILGQKVEFLVSFYNNEISEKSEIFDDQFSVERPDGSNFTLKIRSTKLEDSAMYFCASRKNGASDTQYFGPGTRLTVL.

This clonotype was seen a handful of times. Here the CDR3 DNA reads TGCGCCAGCAGCCAAGATCCCCCAGCAGTAGATGAGCAGTTCTTC. Its protein product is CASSQDPPAVDEQFF. The V call is TRBV4-1, the J call TRBJ2-1; D is unclear. V shed 0 bases and J shed 8 bases, with 14 bases lying between them. The CDR3 is made up of 15 amino acids. Germline V gene lookup returns CDR1 MGHRA and CDR2 YSYEKL.

The chain couples TRBV10-3 to TRBJ2-6; tentative D call: TRBD1 (6 bases). The V end was cut by 6 bases, the J end by 0 bases, with 12 bases between. Germline V lookup: CDR1 ENHRY, CDR2 SYGVKD. This CDR3 region has 16 residues. CDR3 residues: CAIRDRETSGANVLTF. CDR3 sequence (DNA): TGTGCCATCAGGGACAGAGAAACCTCTGGGGCCAACGTCCTGACTTTC.

The chain is built from TRBV7-9 and TRBJ1-1; D unresolved. CDR3 length: 13 residues. Germline CDR1 is SEHNR and CDR2 is FQNEAQ (reference sequence). V lost 7 bases, J lost 2 bases, and 11 bases lay in between. The CDR3 protein is CASIKDGNTEAFF. CDR3 coding DNA: TGTGCCAGCATTAAGGACGGAAACACTGAAGCTTTCTTT.

This clonotype was found a few times. V is TRBV6-4 and J is TRBJ2-1; tentatively, D is TRBD2 (5 bases). Germline V CDR1 and CDR2: MRHNA, SNTAGT. V gave up 4 bases and J gave up 4 bases, with 11 bases separating them. This CDR3 has 14 amino acids. CDR3 loop: CASSAGPGYNEQFF. DNA for the CDR3: TGTGCCAGCAGTGCTGGGCCGGGGTACAATGAGCAGTTCTTC.

This clonotype has a handful of counts. The CDR3 spells CSARVWDEQFF. The CDR3 nucleotides read TGCAGTGCTAGGGTATGGGATGAGCAGTTCTTC. The chain links TRBV20-1 to TRBJ2-1, with D unclear. From germline, CDR1 is DFQATT and CDR2 SNEGSKA (reference sequence). V lost 3 bases to trimming and J lost 8 bases, with 8 bases between them. The CDR3 covers 11 residues.

V and J are TRBV6-5 and TRBJ2-3; 7 bases are a match to TRBD1. Germline V gives CDR1 MNHEY, CDR2 SVGAGI. V shed 0 bases, J shed 2 bases, and the junction held 5 bases outside the gene matches. The CDR3 loop spans 16 amino acids. The CDR3 DNA is TGTGCCAGCAGTTACTCATTAGGGGGCCTCACAGATACGCAGTATTTT. Amino acid sequence: CASSYSLGGLTDTQYF.

V is TRBV10-3 and J is TRBJ1-3, with TRBD1 identical over 8 bases. This CDR3 spans 15 amino acids. The J segment lost 8 bases and the V segment lost 6 bases, leaving 12 bases of the junction unmatched. Germline lookup yields CDR1 ENHRY and CDR2 SYGVKD. Here the CDR3 DNA reads TGTGCCATCAGCACCGGGACGGGGACAGGAGACACCATATATTTT. Its protein is CAISTGTGTGDTIYF.

This clonotype has ten or more counts. The chain is built from TRBV20-1 and TRBJ2-7, with TRBD1 matching 7 bases. The germline V gene encodes CDR1 DFQATT and CDR2 SNEGSKA (reference sequence). This CDR3 has 12 amino acids. Germline trimming cut 5 bases from V and 2 bases from J; bases unmatched to any gene: 3. The CDR3 reads CSASQGAYEQYF. Here the CDR3 DNA reads TGCAGTGCTTCTCAGGGGGCCTACGAGCAGTACTTC.

The chain joins TRBV4-2 to TRBJ2-4, with D maybe TRBD1 (7 bases). Between the trimmed V and J ends, which lost 4 bases and 4 bases, there was a span of 20 bases. Germline CDR1 is LGHNA and CDR2 is YNFKEQ. This CDR3 contains 17 residues. CDR3 in amino acids: CASSPGWGDRTKNIQYF. The CDR3 coding sequence is TGTGCCAGCAGCCCTGGTTGGGGGGACAGAACTAAAAACATTCAGTACTTC.

This clonotype showed up just a few times. The genes are TRBV7-9 and TRBJ2-5, with 10 bases that match TRBD1. V was clipped by 6 bases and J by 5 bases; unmatched bases: 9. The CDR3 has 15 residues. Per the germline V gene, CDR1 is SEHNR and CDR2 is FQNEAQ (reference sequence). The CDR3: CASSQTGGQAETQYF. The CDR3 coding sequence is TGTGCCAGCAGTCAGACAGGGGGCCAGGCGGAGACCCAGTACTTC. Complete variable domain (other parts from reference TRBV7-9 and TRBJ2-5): DTGVSQNPRHKITKRGQNVTFRCDPISEHNRLYWYRQTLGQGPEFLTYFQNEAQLEKSRLLSDRFSAERPKGSFSTLEIQRTEQGDSAMYLCASSQTGGQAETQYFGPGTRLLVL.

The table lists this clonotype with a few counts. The rearrangement joins TRBV10-3 to TRBJ2-1, with D possibly matching TRBD2 (6 bases). Germline values: CDR1 ENHRY, CDR2 SYGVKD. The CDR3 loop spans 13 amino acids. The V end lost 7 bases, the J end lost 5 bases, and 12 bases lay between the germline ends. CDR3 nucleotides: TGTGCCATCACTCCCGGGGGAAACAATGAGCAGTTCTTC. Translation: CAITPGGNNEQFF.

This clonotype occurred many times. V usage is TRBV4-3 and J usage is TRBJ2-2; D may be TRBD2 (7 bases). CDR1 is LGHNA, CDR2 YSLEER, per germline. This CDR3 has 15 amino acids. Trimming stripped 0 bases from V and 5 bases from J, with 10 bases between. CDR3 loop: CASSQEGGRTGELFF. The CDR3 coding sequence is TGCGCCAGCAGCCAAGAGGGGGGGCGGACCGGGGAGCTGTTTTTT.

The chain is built from TRBV10-3 and TRBJ2-3; D tentatively reads TRBD1 or TRBD2 (7 bases each). V lost 4 bases and J 2 bases, leaving 13 bases between the germline ends. CDR3 length: 15 residues. Per germline, CDR1 ENHRY and CDR2 SYGVKD. CDR3 in DNA: TGTGCCATCAGTGGGGGGGGACAGAACACAGATACGCAGTATTTT. This translates into CAISGGGQNTDTQYF.